The 16 T cell receptor beta chains below all came from one sample that was sequenced in a study of cytomegalovirus exposure and HLA in healthy donors. Primers: 60 Vbeta forward and 13 Jbeta reverse. Data came from immunoSEQ multiplex PCR; TCRdb stores just in-frame clones and leaves some out. The repertoire includes 130,000 or so clones, around 75% of them detected once, and approximately 3.2% sits in the top ten. The specimen was PBMCs. Source of these receptors: a man aged 35 to 55 in good health and CMV-seronegative.

The J gene is TRBJ1-5, the V gene TRBV11-2; no definite D call. Germline CDR1 and CDR2: SGHAT and FQNNGV. The CDR3 has 16 residues. V shed 1 base and J shed 0 bases, with 10 bases lying between them. The chain's CDR3 is CASSLGREDSNQPQHF. The CDR3 bases are TGTGCCAGCAGCTTAGGACGGGAAGATAGCAATCAGCCCCAGCATTTT.

This clone has just one count. V is TRBV4-1 and J is TRBJ1-2; D is possibly TRBD1 (5 bases). CDR1 and CDR2 (germline): MGHRA, YSYEKL. V dropped 4 bases and J dropped 8 bases, with 17 bases sitting between them. CDR3 length equals 14 residues. CDR3 coding DNA: TGCGCCAGCAGCCTAATGGTCGGGGGTGTGGGCTACACCTTC. Translating it yields CASSLMVGGVGYTF.

This chain links TRBV6-5 with TRBJ2-5, with 7 nucleotides matching TRBD2. The CDR3 loop spans 11 amino acids. The V and J ends lost 6 bases and 9 bases, in that order; junction bases with no gene match: 4. The germline gives CDR1 MNHEY, CDR2 SVGAGI. The CDR3 region is CASRGGWAQYF. DNA for the CDR3: TGTGCCAGCAGGGGGGGGTGGGCCCAGTACTTC.

This clone was observed once. This chain links TRBV5-1 with TRBJ2-5, with D unclear. Trimming removed 4 bases from V and 5 bases from J, with 12 bases in between. The germline V gene has CDR1 SGHRS and CDR2 YFSETQ. The CDR3 contains 13 residues. The CDR3 nucleotides read TGCGCCAGCAGCACCAGTAATGCCGAGACCCAGTACTTC. Translation: CASSTSNAETQYF.

The genes are TRBV27 and TRBJ1-5; perhaps TRBD1 as D (5 bases). Trimming left V 0 bases short and J 0 bases short, with 9 bases between. Germline loops: CDR1 MNHEY, CDR2 SMNVEV (reference sequence). This CDR3 has 16 residues. CDR3 in amino acids: CASSLSPTDSNQPQHF. The DNA for the CDR3 is TGTGCCAGCAGTTTATCCCCGACAGATAGCAATCAGCCCCAGCATTTT.

V is TRBV27 and J is TRBJ2-1; D not certain. This CDR3 region has 14 residues. Germline-derived CDR1 and CDR2 are MNHEY and SMNVEV (reference sequence). Trimming removed 2 bases at V and 4 bases at J, with 9 bases between. CDR3 sequence (DNA): TGTGCCAGCAGTTTACGTCAGGCTTACAATGAGCAGTTCTTC. Translated: CASSLRQAYNEQFF.

This clone was observed a handful of times. The genes are TRBV5-5 and TRBJ1-1, with 9 bases that match TRBD1. Per germline, CDR1 SGHKS and CDR2 YYEKEE (reference sequence). J gave up 1 base and V 6 bases, and 1 base lay outside the gene matches. The CDR3 consists of 13 residues. The CDR3 bases are TGTGCCAGCACGGGACAGGGGAACACTGAAGCTTTCTTT. This translates into CASTGQGNTEAFF.

The gene calls are TRBV4-2 and TRBJ1-2; the D gene is possibly TRBD1 (6 bases). Germline-derived CDR1 and CDR2 are LGHNA and YNFKEQ. V lost 0 bases to trimming and J lost 4 bases, with 18 bases between them. The CDR3 extends over 17 amino acids. In nucleotides, the CDR3 is TGTGCCAGCAGCCAAGAGAAAGGGGGGGGTAGGCTCTATGGCTACACCTTC. It translates to CASSQEKGGGRLYGYTF.

This clone appeared a few times. The chain combines TRBV9 with TRBJ1-2, with no clear D. Germline loops: CDR1 SGDLS, CDR2 YYNGEE. The V end was cut by 3 bases, the J end by 4 bases, with 10 bases between. The CDR3 runs to 13 residues. The CDR3 DNA follows: TGTGCCAGCAGCGGACAAGTGGGCTATGGCTACACCTTC. This translates into CASSGQVGYGYTF.

This clone was found a few times. This chain joins TRBV5-6 and TRBJ1-3, with D perhaps matching TRBD1 (5 bases). Germline CDR1 reads SGHDT; CDR2 reads YYEEEE. Trimming shortened V by 5 bases and J by 2 bases, and 11 bases separated the two germline ends. The CDR3 is made up of 14 amino acids. The CDR3 nucleotides are TGTGCCAGCAGGCCCGAAGGGGCTGGAAACACCATATATTTT. Amino acid sequence: CASRPEGAGNTIYF.

This chain's CDR3 is CASSSRQGASGNTIYF. The DNA for the CDR3 is TGTGCCAGCAGCTCACGACAGGGGGCCTCTGGAAACACCATATATTTT. The chain links TRBV7-6 to TRBJ1-3; 10 bases fit TRBD1. The CDR3 is 16 amino acids. The V gene's germline CDR1 is SGHVS and CDR2 FNYEAQ. Trimming took 4 bases from V and 0 from J; bases not matched to a gene: 3. The full variable domain, in which reference TRBV7-6 and TRBJ1-3 provide the parts outside the CDR3, is GAGVSQSPRYKVTKRGQDVALRCDPISGHVSLYWYRQALGQGPEFLTYFNYEAQQDKSGLPNDRFSAERPEGSISTLTIQRTEQRDSAMYRCASSSRQGASGNTIYFGEGSWLTVV.

V and J are TRBV7-3 and TRBJ2-2; TRBD1 aligns across 10 bases. The germline gives CDR1 SGHTA, CDR2 FQGTGA. The CDR3 sequence is 16 residues long. Germline trimming cut 5 bases from V and 5 bases from J; bases unmatched to any gene: 8. In DNA form, the CDR3 reads TGTGCCAGCAGCGACCCCGGGACAGGGGAGACCGGGGAGCTGTTTTTT. Protein: CASSDPGTGETGELFF.

Remarks on this clone: This specimen includes other DNA sequences encoding the same CDR3. V and J are TRBV5-1 and TRBJ1-1, with D maybe TRBD1 (5 bases). V gave up 2 bases and J gave up 1 base, with 12 bases separating them. Germline V gene sequence: CDR1 SGHRS, CDR2 YFSETQ. The length of the CDR3 is 15 residues. The CDR3 nucleotides read TGCGCCAGCAGCTTACTCGGACATAGGAACACTGAAGCTTTCTTT. Its protein is CASSLLGHRNTEAFF.

This chain joins TRBV29-1 and TRBJ1-4, with D possibly being TRBD1 (6 bases). The V gene's germline CDR1 is SQVTM and CDR2 ANQGSEA. The CDR3 contains 15 residues. Trimming took off 5 bases at V and 5 bases at J, with 18 bases between the two ends. The CDR3 is CSVLLDSSENEKLFF. The CDR3 DNA reads TGCAGCGTTCTCTTGGACAGTTCAGAAAATGAAAAACTGTTTTTT.

V is TRBV14 and J is TRBJ2-7, with 10 bases fitting TRBD1. This CDR3 has 15 residues. The V and J ends lost 8 bases and 5 bases, in that order; junction bases with no gene match: 12. From germline, CDR1 is SGHDN and CDR2 FVKESK. For the CDR3, the DNA is TGTGCCAGCGCCCCGAGACAGGGGGCGTTCAACGAGCAGTACTTC. Translated: CASAPRQGAFNEQYF.

The chain recombines TRBV2 with TRBJ2-7; no reliable D call. The ends were cut back, 5 bases at V and 0 bases at J, with 5 bases in the middle. Germline assignment: CDR1 SNHLY and CDR2 FYNNEI. This CDR3 comprises 12 residues. The CDR3 DNA is TGTGCCAGCAGTTACAGCTCCTACGAGCAGTACTTC. Translated, it gives CASSYSSYEQYF.